Each of the 5 T cell receptor beta chains below was sequenced from the same sample in a study of blood T cells in healthy people across ages. Through a sample-barcoded 5' primer and a J-beta primer mix, a second PCR was run for roughly 6 to 11 cycles. In TCRdb, the 5' RACE reads were re-called with MiXCR into one record per CDR3 protein. This sample has approximately 1.5 million distinct CDR3 sequences, with roughly 43% found just once. The source material was blood. The receptors were sampled from a woman in her late teens or twenties in good health.

V gene TRBV9 combines with J gene TRBJ2-1, with D possibly TRBD2 on 6 matching bases. The CDR3 totals 14 residues. Deletions cut 4 bases from V and 7 bases from J, with 15 bases between. Germline lookup yields CDR1 SGDLS and CDR2 YYNGEE. The CDR3: CASSLRETSNEQFF. CDR3 nucleotide sequence: TGTGCCAGCAGCCTCCGCGAGACTAGTAATGAGCAGTTCTTC. Full variable domain (missing parts from reference TRBV9 and TRBJ2-1): DSGVTQTPKHLITATGQRVTLRCSPRSGDLSVYWYQQSLDQGLQFLIQYYNGEERAKGNILERFSAQQFPDLHSELNLSSLELGDSALYFCASSLRETSNEQFFGPGTRLTVL.

J is TRBJ1-1 and V is TRBV6-5; 7 bases match TRBD1. The germline V gene encodes CDR1 MNHEY and CDR2 SVGAGI. This CDR3 has 13 amino acids. J gave up 4 bases and V 6 bases, and 5 bases lay outside the gene matches. The CDR3 DNA follows: TGTGCCAGCAGAGCAGGGGGTCCCACTGAAGCTTTCTTT. Residues: CASRAGGPTEAFF.

The chain carries TRBV5-5 and TRBJ2-5; D is perhaps TRBD1 (5 bases). The V end lost 2 bases, the J end lost 5 bases, and 13 bases lay between the germline ends. The germline V gene encodes CDR1 SGHKS and CDR2 YYEKEE (reference sequence). This CDR3 region has 14 residues. The CDR3 DNA reads as TGTGCCAGCAGCTTTAGACAGAATGGGGAGACCCAGTACTTC. As protein: CASSFRQNGETQYF.

This clonotype was picked up a small number of times. The chain has TRBV9 and TRBJ1-2; 9 nucleotides align to TRBD1. V gave up 3 bases and J gave up 8 bases; unmatched junction bases: 8. Germline CDR1 SGDLS, CDR2 YYNGEE. This CDR3 has 14 residues. The chain's CDR3 is CASSGQGGLGGYTF. CDR3 DNA sequence: TGTGCCAGCAGCGGACAGGGGGGGCTGGGCGGCTACACCTTC. Using reference TRBV9 and TRBJ1-2 for the parts outside the CDR3, the full variable domain is DSGVTQTPKHLITATGQRVTLRCSPRSGDLSVYWYQQSLDQGLQFLIQYYNGEERAKGNILERFSAQQFPDLHSELNLSSLELGDSALYFCASSGQGGLGGYTFGSGTRLTVV.

The gene calls are TRBV20-1 and TRBJ2-3; 10 bases line up with TRBD2. The CDR3 sequence is 16 residues long. Trimming took 5 bases from V and 5 from J; bases not matched to a gene: 13. Per the germline V gene, CDR1 is DFQATT and CDR2 is SNEGSKA (reference sequence). The CDR3 region is CSAGPPRAGGRDTQYF. The CDR3 nucleotides are TGCAGTGCTGGCCCCCCTAGAGCGGGAGGGAGAGATACGCAGTATTTT.